These 25 T cell receptor beta chains came from one sample sequenced in a study of blood T cell repertoires in COVID-19. Generated by immunoSEQ multiplex PCR, the TCRdb table keeps only in-frame clones and is missing some. The sample includes 200,000 to 250,000 clones, more than 80% of them seen just once. Sequenced material: peripheral blood. The receptor source for this set is a woman in her 30s with COVID-19, enrolled during active disease.

The chain carries TRBV3-1 (or the pseudogene TRBV3-2) and TRBJ2-1, with 9 nucleotides matching TRBD2. The ends lost 2 bases at V and 2 bases at J; junction bases unmatched: 7. Germline CDR1 LGHDT, CDR2 YNNKEL (reference sequence). The CDR3 extends over 17 amino acids. CDR3 DNA: TGTGCCAGCAGCCAAAGTGCGGCGGGAGGGCCCTACAATGAGCAGTTCTTC. This gives the protein CASSQSAAGGPYNEQFF.

The rearrangement uses TRBV6-2 or TRBV6-3 and TRBJ2-3, with D maybe TRBD1 (5 bases). Trimming cost V 6 bases and J 2 bases, with 12 bases left between them. Germline V lookup: CDR1 MNHEY, CDR2 SVGEGT. The CDR3 extends over 14 amino acids. The CDR3 DNA sequence: TGTGCCAGCAGCCGACAGCCCCACACAGATACGCAGTATTTT. It translates to CASSRQPHTDTQYF.

The chain combines TRBV5-1 with TRBJ1-2; tentative D call: TRBD1 (5 bases). Germline-derived CDR1 and CDR2 are SGHRS and YFSETQ. The CDR3 is 14 amino acids. V was clipped by 4 bases and J by 2 bases, with 12 bases between them. The CDR3 spells CASSPPTANYGYTF. The CDR3 coding sequence is TGCGCCAGCAGCCCCCCGACAGCCAACTATGGCTACACCTTC.

This rearrangement joins TRBV6-5 to TRBJ2-5, with no clear D. The CDR3 has 14 residues. Germline CDR1 MNHEY, CDR2 SVGAGI. V shed 6 bases and J shed 3 bases, with 14 bases lying between them. CDR3 sequence (DNA): TGTGCCAGCAGCAACACCCGGGTAAAAGAGACCCAGTACTTC. This sequence encodes CASSNTRVKETQYF.

This clone was counted a few times. The V and J genes are TRBV7-9 and TRBJ2-1; D remains unclear. CDR3 length: 15 amino acids. The germline V and J ends were trimmed by 2 bases and 0 bases, with 8 bases remaining between them. CDR1 and CDR2 (germline): SEHNR, FQNEAQ (reference sequence). The CDR3 reads CASSLSEVSYNEQFF. Here the CDR3 DNA reads TGTGCCAGCAGCTTATCAGAGGTCTCCTACAATGAGCAGTTCTTC.

The genes are TRBV2 and TRBJ1-4; 9 nucleotides line up with TRBD1. The CDR3 is 12 amino acids. Germline CDR1 reads SNHLY; CDR2 reads FYNNEI. V lost 11 bases and J lost 5; bases outside the gene matches: 3. The DNA for the CDR3 is TGTGCCGGACAGGGGTTAAATGAAAAACTGTTTTTT. Amino acid sequence: CAGQGLNEKLFF.

This clone was counted once. The genes are TRBV15 and TRBJ2-7; D remains ambiguous. CDR1 and CDR2 from the germline V gene are LNHNV and YYDKDF (reference sequence). V dropped 0 bases and J dropped 4 bases, with 13 bases sitting between them. The length of the CDR3 is 15 residues. The CDR3 sequence is CATSRDVSWVYEQYF. CDR3 sequence (DNA): TGTGCCACCAGCAGAGACGTTAGCTGGGTGTACGAGCAGTACTTC.

The V gene is TRBV6-2 or TRBV6-3, the J gene TRBJ1-2; perhaps TRBD1 as D (5 bases). The CDR3 totals 14 residues. Per the germline V gene, CDR1 is MNHEY and CDR2 is SVGEGT. Trimming left V 2 bases short and J 5 bases short, with 12 bases between. As DNA, the CDR3 is TGTGCCAGCAGTTACGGTCGGGGGGGATATGGCTACACCTTC. It codes for CASSYGRGGYGYTF.

The chain employs TRBV19 and TRBJ1-1, with D tentatively TRBD1 (5 bases). The CDR3 is 13 amino acids. Germline V lookup: CDR1 LNHDA, CDR2 SQIVND (reference sequence). V was cut by 3 bases and J by 7 bases, with 12 bases left in between. This CDR3 reads CASSMKGTGEAFF. The CDR3 DNA sequence: TGTGCCAGTAGTATGAAGGGAACAGGTGAAGCTTTCTTT.

This chain connects TRBV19 to TRBJ2-2; D perhaps matches TRBD2 (5 bases). Trimming shortened V by 5 bases and J by 5 bases, and 12 bases separated the two germline ends. From germline, CDR1 is LNHDA and CDR2 SQIVND (reference sequence). CDR3 length: 14 residues. CDR3 bases: TGTGCCAGTAGTTTCTCCGGGGAAACCGGGGAGCTGTTTTTT. This codes for CASSFSGETGELFF.

The chain couples TRBV10-3 to TRBJ1-5; D possibly corresponds to TRBD1 (5 bases). The CDR3 covers 12 residues. The V end lost 8 bases, the J end lost 3 bases, and 8 bases lay between the germline ends. Germline V lookup: CDR1 ENHRY, CDR2 SYGVKD. CDR3 residues: CAIGANNQPQHF. CDR3 in DNA: TGTGCCATCGGGGCGAACAATCAGCCCCAGCATTTT.

The genes are TRBV9 and TRBJ2-1; D is undetermined. Germline lookup yields CDR1 SGDLS and CDR2 YYNGEE. V was trimmed by 4 bases and J by 8 bases, leaving 19 bases between them. The CDR3 is 15 amino acids. The CDR3 reads CASSSLVGSFYEQFF. For the CDR3, the DNA is TGTGCCAGCAGCTCCCTAGTAGGTAGCTTTTATGAGCAGTTCTTC.

The rearrangement uses TRBV24-1 and TRBJ2-2; TRBD2 matches at 14 bases. The CDR3 extends over 20 amino acids. J lost 5 bases, V lost 6 bases, and 16 bases had no gene match. Germline CDR1 KGHDR, CDR2 SFDVKD. CDR3 nucleotides: TGTGCCACCAGTTCTCACACGACTAGCGGGAGGGACGGTGGTACCGGGGAGCTGTTTTTT. It encodes CATSSHTTSGRDGGTGELFF.

This clone was found many times. This chain uses TRBV29-1 with TRBJ1-2; no firm D call. The CDR3 is 11 residues long. Germline V gene data show CDR1 as SQVTM and CDR2 as ANQGSEA. V gave up 1 base and J gave up 8 bases, with 8 bases separating them. The CDR3 loop is CSVEGPRGYTF. The CDR3 DNA is TGCAGCGTTGAAGGGCCTAGAGGCTACACCTTC.

The chain recombines TRBV2 with TRBJ1-5; TRBD1 aligns across 8 bases. Germline assignment: CDR1 SNHLY and CDR2 FYNNEI. J gave up 4 bases and V 6 bases, and 8 bases lay outside the gene matches. The CDR3 has 15 residues. In DNA form, the CDR3 reads TGTGCCAGCAGCCCGGGACAGGTTGGAAATCAGCCCCAGCATTTT. Translating gives CASSPGQVGNQPQHF.

The chain couples TRBV7-2 to TRBJ2-7; 12 bases are a match to TRBD2. Trimming cost V 5 bases and J 5 bases; bases outside gene matches: 10. The CDR3 has 16 residues. CDR1 is SGHTA, CDR2 FQGNSA, per germline. The CDR3 sequence: CASSKPLTSGRNEQYF. CDR3 coding DNA: TGTGCCAGCAGCAAACCCCTGACTAGCGGGAGAAACGAGCAGTACTTC. Using reference TRBV7-2 and TRBJ2-7 for the parts outside the CDR3, the full variable domain is GAGVSQSPSNKVTEKGKDVELRCDPISGHTALYWYRQSLGQGLEFLIYFQGNSAPDKSGLPSDRFSAERTGGSVSTLTIQRTQQEDSAVYLCASSKPLTSGRNEQYFGPGTRLTVT.

The chain joins TRBV6-5 to TRBJ1-1; TRBD1 might be the D (6 bases). Germline values: CDR1 MNHEY, CDR2 SVGAGI. V lost 11 bases and J lost 2, with 21 bases in between. The CDR3 runs 15 residues. CDR3 loop: CAVQGRVSLNTEAFF. CDR3 sequence (DNA): TGTGCCGTCCAGGGGAGGGTGAGCCTAAACACTGAAGCTTTCTTT.

This clone occurred a few times. In DNA, the CDR3 is TGTGCCTGTCTTAACTATGGCTACACCTTC. Amino acid sequence: CACLNYGYTF. The chain links TRBV30 to TRBJ1-2, with D unclear. Trimming removed 6 bases from V and 1 base from J, with 3 bases in between. This CDR3 is built from 10 residues. CDR1 and CDR2 (germline): GTSNPN, SVGIG (reference sequence). The full variable domain, with the rest looked up from reference TRBV30 and TRBJ1-2, is SQTIHQWPATLVQPVGSPLSLECTVEGTSNPNLYWYRQAAGRGLQLLFYSVGIGQISSEVPQNLSASRPQDRQFILSSKKLLLSDSGFYLCACLNYGYTFGSGTRLTVV.

The chain links TRBV6-5 to TRBJ2-5, with a tentative D call TRBD1 (6 bases). The germline V gene encodes CDR1 MNHEY and CDR2 SVGAGI. Trimming stripped 5 bases from V and 5 bases from J, with 12 bases between. The CDR3 consists of 13 residues. CDR3 sequence: CASSNGGRETQYF. Written as DNA, the CDR3 is TGTGCCAGCAGTAATGGGGGCCGGGAGACCCAGTACTTC.

The rearrangement joins TRBV27 to TRBJ1-6, with TRBD1 identical over 7 bases. V shed 2 bases, J shed 9 bases, and the junction held 4 bases outside the gene matches. Germline CDR1 is MNHEY and CDR2 is SMNVEV (reference sequence). The CDR3 extends over 14 amino acids. The CDR3 region has the DNA TGTGCCAGCAGTTTAGACAGGGTTAGTTCACCCCTCCACTTT. As protein: CASSLDRVSSPLHF.

The rearrangement uses TRBV27 and TRBJ2-7; 7 nucleotides match TRBD2. CDR3 length: 15 residues. Germline trimming cut 5 bases from V and 1 base from J; bases unmatched to any gene: 8. CDR1 and CDR2 (germline): MNHEY, SMNVEV (reference sequence). The chain's CDR3 is CASSPREGRSYEQYF. CDR3 in DNA: TGTGCCAGCAGTCCTAGGGAGGGCAGATCCTACGAGCAGTACTTC.

J is TRBJ2-3 and V is TRBV7-3; TRBD2 matches 8 bases. This CDR3 spans 13 amino acids. With 5 bases clipped from V and 6 bases from J, the junction kept 4 bases outside the gene matches. Germline CDR1 and CDR2: SGHTA and FQGTGA. CDR3 protein: CASSPRGADTQYF. CDR3 nucleotide sequence: TGTGCCAGCAGCCCGCGGGGGGCCGATACGCAGTATTTT.

The chain uses TRBV6-6 and TRBJ2-1; 8 nucleotides agree with TRBD2. Germline values: CDR1 MNHNY, CDR2 SVGAGI (reference sequence). V was clipped by 6 bases and J by 3 bases; unmatched bases: 7. The CDR3 spans 15 residues. The CDR3 DNA reads TGTGCCAGCAGCCATCTAGCGGGCTTCTACAATGAGCAGTTCTTC. Protein: CASSHLAGFYNEQFF.

The chain links TRBV7-3 to TRBJ2-3; D gene uncertain. V gave up 4 bases and J gave up 4 bases, with 6 bases separating them. From germline, CDR1 is SGHTA and CDR2 FQGTGA. The CDR3 is 12 residues long. CDR3 protein: CASSSLPDTQYF. DNA of the CDR3: TGTGCCAGCAGCTCCCTTCCAGATACGCAGTATTTT.

The chain recombines TRBV9 with TRBJ2-5; 8 positions agree with TRBD2. With V trimmed by 3 bases and J by 3 bases, 4 bases remained unmatched. This CDR3 has 14 amino acids. Germline-derived CDR1 and CDR2 are SGDLS and YYNGEE. CDR3 protein: CASSAERGKETQYF. The CDR3 nucleotides read TGTGCCAGCAGCGCCGAGCGGGGGAAAGAGACCCAGTACTTC.